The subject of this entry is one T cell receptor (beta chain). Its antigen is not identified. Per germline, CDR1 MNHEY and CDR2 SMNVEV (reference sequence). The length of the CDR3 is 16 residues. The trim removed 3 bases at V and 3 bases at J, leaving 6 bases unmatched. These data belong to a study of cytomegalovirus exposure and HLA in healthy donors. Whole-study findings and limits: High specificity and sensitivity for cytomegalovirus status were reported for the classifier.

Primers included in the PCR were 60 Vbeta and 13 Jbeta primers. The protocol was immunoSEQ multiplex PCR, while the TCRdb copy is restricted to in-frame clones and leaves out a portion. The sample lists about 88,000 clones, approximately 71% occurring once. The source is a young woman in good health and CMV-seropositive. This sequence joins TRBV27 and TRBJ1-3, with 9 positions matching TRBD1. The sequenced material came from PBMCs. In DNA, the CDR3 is TGTGCCAGCAGTTTCACAGGGGGCCAAGGTGGAAACACCATATATTTT. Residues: CASSFTGGQGGNTIYF.